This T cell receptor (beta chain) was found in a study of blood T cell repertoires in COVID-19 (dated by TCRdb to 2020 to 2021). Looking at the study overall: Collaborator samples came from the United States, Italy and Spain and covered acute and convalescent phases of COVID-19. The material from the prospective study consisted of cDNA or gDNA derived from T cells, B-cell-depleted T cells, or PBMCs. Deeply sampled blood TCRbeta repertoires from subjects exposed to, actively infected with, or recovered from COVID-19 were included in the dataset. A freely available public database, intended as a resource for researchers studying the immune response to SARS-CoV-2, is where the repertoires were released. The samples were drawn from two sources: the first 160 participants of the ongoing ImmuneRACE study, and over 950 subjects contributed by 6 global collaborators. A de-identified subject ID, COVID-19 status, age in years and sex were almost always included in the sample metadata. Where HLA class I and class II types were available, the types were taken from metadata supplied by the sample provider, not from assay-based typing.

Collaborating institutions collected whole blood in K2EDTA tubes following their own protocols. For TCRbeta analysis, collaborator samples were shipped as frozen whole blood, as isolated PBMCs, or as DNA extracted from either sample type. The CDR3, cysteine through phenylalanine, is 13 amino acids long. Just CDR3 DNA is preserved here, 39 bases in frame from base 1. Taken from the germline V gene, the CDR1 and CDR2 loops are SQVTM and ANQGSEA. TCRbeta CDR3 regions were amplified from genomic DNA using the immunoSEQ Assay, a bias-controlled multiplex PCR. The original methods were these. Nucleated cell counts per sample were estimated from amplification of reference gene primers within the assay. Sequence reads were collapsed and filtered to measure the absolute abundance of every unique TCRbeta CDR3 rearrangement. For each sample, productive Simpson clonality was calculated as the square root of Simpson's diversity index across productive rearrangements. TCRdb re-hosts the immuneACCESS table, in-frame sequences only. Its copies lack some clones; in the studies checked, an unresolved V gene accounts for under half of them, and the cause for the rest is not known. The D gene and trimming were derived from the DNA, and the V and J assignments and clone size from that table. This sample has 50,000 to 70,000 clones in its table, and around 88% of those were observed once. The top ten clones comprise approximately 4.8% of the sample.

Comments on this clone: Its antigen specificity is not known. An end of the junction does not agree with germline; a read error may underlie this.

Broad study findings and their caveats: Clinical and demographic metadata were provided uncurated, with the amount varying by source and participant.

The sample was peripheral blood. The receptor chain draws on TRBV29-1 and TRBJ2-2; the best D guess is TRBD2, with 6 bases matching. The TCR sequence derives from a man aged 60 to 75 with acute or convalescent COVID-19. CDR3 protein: CSVEDGGSGELFF. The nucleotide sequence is TGCAGCGTCGAAGACGGGGGAAGCGGGGAGCTGTTTTTT.